This TCR beta chain was recorded in a study of T cell responses to AZD1222 COVID-19 vaccine. About the research overall: Second-dose timings of about 4 or about 12 weeks were pooled.

Study-wide results and caveats: Across the whole spike, CD4 TCRs peaked at regions 160-218 and 743-854.

Clones were sequenced by immunoSEQ multiplex PCR, and TCRdb holds only the in-frame ones, with some missing. The sample records approximately 60,000 clones, about 83% being singletons. Germline-derived CDR1 and CDR2 are LGHNA and YNFKEQ. The CDR3 has 12 amino acids. V was shortened by 4 bases and J by 7 bases, with 8 bases between the two germline ends. This clone was recorded only once. Its specificity is not known. The V and J genes are TRBV4-2 and TRBJ2-1; D remains unclear. This TCR came from an adult in good health. The material was peripheral blood, obtained on day 0 of AZD1222 vaccination. DNA for the CDR3: TGTGCCAGCAGCCGGAAGGGAAATGAGCAGTTCTTC. It encodes CASSRKGNEQFF.